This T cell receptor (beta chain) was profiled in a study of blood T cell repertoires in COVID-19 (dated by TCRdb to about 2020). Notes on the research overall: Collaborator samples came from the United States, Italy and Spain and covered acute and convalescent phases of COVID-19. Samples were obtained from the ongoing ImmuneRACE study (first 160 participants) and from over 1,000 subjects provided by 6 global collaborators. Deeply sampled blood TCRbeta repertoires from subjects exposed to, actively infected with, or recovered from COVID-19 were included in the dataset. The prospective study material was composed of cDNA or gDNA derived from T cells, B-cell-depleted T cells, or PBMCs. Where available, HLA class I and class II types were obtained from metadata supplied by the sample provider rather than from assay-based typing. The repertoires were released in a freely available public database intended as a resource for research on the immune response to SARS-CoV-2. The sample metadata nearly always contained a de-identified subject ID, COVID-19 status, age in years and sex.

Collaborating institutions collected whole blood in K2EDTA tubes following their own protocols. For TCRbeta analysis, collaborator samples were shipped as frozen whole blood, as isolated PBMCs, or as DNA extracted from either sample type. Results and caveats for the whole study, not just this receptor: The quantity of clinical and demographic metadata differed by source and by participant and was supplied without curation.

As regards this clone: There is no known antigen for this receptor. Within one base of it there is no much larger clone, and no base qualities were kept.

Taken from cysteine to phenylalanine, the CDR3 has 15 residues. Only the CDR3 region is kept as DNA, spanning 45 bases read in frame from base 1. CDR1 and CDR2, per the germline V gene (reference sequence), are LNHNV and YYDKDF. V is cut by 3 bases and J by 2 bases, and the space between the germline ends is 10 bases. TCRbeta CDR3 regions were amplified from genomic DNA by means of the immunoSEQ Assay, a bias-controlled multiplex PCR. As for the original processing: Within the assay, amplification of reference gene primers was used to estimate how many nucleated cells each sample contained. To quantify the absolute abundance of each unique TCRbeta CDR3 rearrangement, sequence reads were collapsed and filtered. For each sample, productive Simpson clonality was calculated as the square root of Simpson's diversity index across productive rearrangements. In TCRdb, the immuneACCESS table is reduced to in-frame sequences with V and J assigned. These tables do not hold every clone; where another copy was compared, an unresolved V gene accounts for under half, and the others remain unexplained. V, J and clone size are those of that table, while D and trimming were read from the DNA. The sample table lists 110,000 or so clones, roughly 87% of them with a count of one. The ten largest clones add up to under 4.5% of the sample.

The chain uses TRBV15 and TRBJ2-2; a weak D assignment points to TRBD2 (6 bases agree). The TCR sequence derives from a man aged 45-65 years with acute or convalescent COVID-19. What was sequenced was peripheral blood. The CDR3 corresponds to CATSSGTLNTGELFF. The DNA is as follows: TGTGCCACCAGCAGCGGGACTTTAAACACCGGGGAGCTGTTTTTT. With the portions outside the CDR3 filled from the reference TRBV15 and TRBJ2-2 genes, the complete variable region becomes DAMVIQNPRYQVTQFGKPVTLSCSQTLNHNVMYWYQQKSSQAPKLLFHYYDKDFNNEADTPDNFQSRRPNTSFCFLDIRSPGLGDTAMYLCATSSGTLNTGELFFGEGSRLTVL.